Following are 9 T cell receptor beta chains from one sample sequenced in a study of cytotoxic CD8 clonotypes in ibrutinib-treated CLL. Assay used: immunoSEQ multiplex PCR; TCRdb lists only in-frame clones, some missing. The sample includes about 300,000 clones, 70% to 80% seen only once; the top ten take roughly 5%. Here the sequenced sample was PBMCs, taken at disease progression, from a patient treated with ibrutinib. The receptor source for this set is a human donor with chronic lymphocytic leukemia.

In its sample, this clone was seen a few times. The rearrangement links TRBV27 to TRBJ2-2; 12 bases are a match to TRBD2. The CDR3 extends over 15 amino acids. V was pared by 6 bases and J by 7 bases, with 6 bases of the junction left unmatched. The germline CDR1 and CDR2 sequences are MNHEY and SMNVEV (reference sequence). The CDR3 reads CASRPTSGRYGELFF. CDR3 DNA sequence: TGTGCCAGCAGGCCGACTAGCGGGAGATACGGGGAGCTGTTTTTT.

The chain is built from TRBV12-5 and TRBJ2-7; D remains unclear. Germline CDR1 and CDR2: LGHNT and FRNRAP. Trimming took off 3 bases at V and 6 bases at J, with 24 bases between the two ends. The CDR3 sequence is 17 residues long. CDR3 bases: TGTGCTAGTGGTTTTCGAATGGATGACCGCTTACTGGGCGAGCAGTACTTC. It yields the protein CASGFRMDDRLLGEQYF.

The J gene is TRBJ1-2, the V gene TRBV2, with 7 nucleotides matching TRBD1. The CDR3 totals 16 residues. After removal of 1 base from V and 7 bases from J, the junction contained 12 bases not matched to a gene. CDR1 and CDR2 from the germline V gene are SNHLY and FYNNEI. This CDR3 is CASSEVGKGAPAGYTF. The CDR3 coding sequence is TGTGCCAGCAGTGAAGTCGGGAAGGGGGCGCCGGCTGGCTACACCTTC.

The chain joins TRBV5-1 to TRBJ2-1; 11 bases align to TRBD2. This CDR3 has 15 residues. After removal of 0 bases from V and 9 bases from J, the junction contained 5 bases not matched to a gene. Per germline, CDR1 SGHRS and CDR2 YFSETQ. This CDR3 reads CASSLGSGGAGEQFF. For the CDR3, the DNA is TGCGCCAGCAGCTTGGGTAGCGGGGGGGCAGGTGAGCAGTTCTTC. Based on the CDR3 plus reference TRBV5-1 and TRBJ2-1, the full variable domain is KAGVTQTPRYLIKTRGQQVTLSCSPISGHRSVSWYQQTPGQGLQFLFEYFSETQRNKGNFPGRFSGRQFSNSRSEMNVSTLELGDSALYLCASSLGSGGAGEQFFGPGTRLTVL.

The count of this clone is one. The chain carries TRBV15 and TRBJ2-7; the D gene is possibly TRBD2 (7 bases). V lost 0 bases and J 3 bases, leaving 15 bases between the germline ends. CDR1 is LNHNV and CDR2 is YYDKDF in the germline V gene (reference sequence). The CDR3 runs to 16 residues. The CDR3 sequence: CATSRDLAGAGYEQYF. CDR3 coding DNA: TGTGCCACCAGCAGAGATCTCGCGGGGGCCGGCTACGAGCAGTACTTC.

The V call is TRBV9, the J call TRBJ2-3; 7 bases match TRBD1. V was clipped by 4 bases and J by 6 bases; unmatched bases: 14. There are 16 residues in the CDR3. Germline values: CDR1 SGDLS, CDR2 YYNGEE. CDR3 loop: CASSPQRDRRPDTQYF. In nucleotides, the CDR3 is TGTGCCAGCAGCCCCCAACGGGACAGAAGACCTGATACGCAGTATTTT.

V is TRBV5-1 and J is TRBJ1-4; D not certain. The CDR3 extends over 14 amino acids. Germline V lookup: CDR1 SGHRS, CDR2 YFSETQ. The V gene lost 1 base and the J gene lost 2 bases, with 6 bases spanning the gap. The CDR3 DNA reads as TGCGCCAGCAGCTTGTTTCAGACTAATGAAAAACTGTTTTTT. It specifies CASSLFQTNEKLFF.

This clone has a single count. The rearrangement joins TRBV6-6 to TRBJ1-2; possibly TRBD1 for D (6 bases). This CDR3 contains 11 residues. Looked up from germline, CDR1 is MNHNY and CDR2 is SVGAGI (reference sequence). The V gene lost 4 bases and the J gene lost 6 bases, with 6 bases spanning the gap. The CDR3 DNA sequence: TGTGCCAGCAGTTCAGGGGATGGCTACACCTTC. Translated, it gives CASSSGDGYTF.

The chain couples TRBV6-5 to TRBJ2-7; 10 bases map to TRBD1. The CDR3 is made up of 13 amino acids. V lost 5 bases to trimming and J lost 4 bases; unmatched junction nucleotides: 2. Germline CDR1 and CDR2: MNHEY and SVGAGI. The CDR3 is CASSGQGDYEQYF. CDR3 DNA sequence: TGTGCCAGCAGTGGACAGGGGGATTACGAGCAGTACTTC.